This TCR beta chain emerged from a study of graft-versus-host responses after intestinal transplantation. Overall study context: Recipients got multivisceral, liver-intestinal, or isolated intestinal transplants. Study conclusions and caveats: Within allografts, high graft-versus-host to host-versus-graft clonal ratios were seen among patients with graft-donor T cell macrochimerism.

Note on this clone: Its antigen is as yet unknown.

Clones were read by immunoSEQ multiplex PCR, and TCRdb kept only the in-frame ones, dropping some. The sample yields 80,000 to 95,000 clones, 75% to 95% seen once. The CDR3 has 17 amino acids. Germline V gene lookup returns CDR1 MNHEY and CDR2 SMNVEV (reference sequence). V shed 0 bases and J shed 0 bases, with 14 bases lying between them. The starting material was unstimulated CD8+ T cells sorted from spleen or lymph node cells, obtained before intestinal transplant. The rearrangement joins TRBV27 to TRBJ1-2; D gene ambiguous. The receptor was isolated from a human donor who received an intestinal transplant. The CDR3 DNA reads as TGTGCCAGCAGTTTATCGATGTCAGCTTTTCCTAACTATGGCTACACCTTC. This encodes CASSLSMSAFPNYGYTF.